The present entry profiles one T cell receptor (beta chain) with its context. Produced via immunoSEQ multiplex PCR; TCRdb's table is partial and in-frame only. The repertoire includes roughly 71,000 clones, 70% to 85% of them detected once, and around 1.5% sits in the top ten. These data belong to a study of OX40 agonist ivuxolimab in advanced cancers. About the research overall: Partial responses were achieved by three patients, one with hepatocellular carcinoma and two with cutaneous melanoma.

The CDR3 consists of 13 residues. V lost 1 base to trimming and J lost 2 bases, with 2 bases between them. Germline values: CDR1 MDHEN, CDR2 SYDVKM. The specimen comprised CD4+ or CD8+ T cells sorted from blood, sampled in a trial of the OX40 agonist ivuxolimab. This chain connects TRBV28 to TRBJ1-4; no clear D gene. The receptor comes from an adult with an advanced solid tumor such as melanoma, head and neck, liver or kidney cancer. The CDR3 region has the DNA TGTGCCAGCAGTTTATCGACTAATGAAAAACTGTTTTTT. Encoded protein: CASSLSTNEKLFF.